The 25 T cell receptor beta chains below were found in one sample sequenced in a study of cytomegalovirus exposure and HLA in healthy donors. The PCR had 60 Vbeta and 13 Jbeta primers. Some clones are missing from TCRdb's copy, which holds only in-frame ones; the method was immunoSEQ multiplex PCR. The repertoire consists of fewer than 150,000 clones, with 80% occurring once and the leading ten covering over 2%. Specimen: PBMCs. The receptors stem from a man aged 25-40 years in good health and CMV-seronegative.

The V call is TRBV14, the J call TRBJ2-4; 9 bases map to TRBD2. V dropped 4 bases and J dropped 8; count of bases not matched to a gene: 6. Germline V lookup: CDR1 SGHDN, CDR2 FVKESK. The CDR3 runs to 14 residues. The CDR3 DNA is TGTGCCAGCAGCCTCCGGGGACTAGCAGACATTCAGTACTTC. Its protein is CASSLRGLADIQYF.

This clone was recorded a few times. V gene TRBV7-9 combines with J gene TRBJ2-7; 10 nucleotides match TRBD1. CDR1 and CDR2 (germline): SEHNR, FQNEAQ (reference sequence). V lost 5 bases to trimming and J lost 3 bases; unmatched junction nucleotides: 7. The CDR3 covers 15 residues. The chain's CDR3 is CASSPPGQGRYEQYF. The CDR3 region has the DNA TGTGCCAGCAGCCCTCCGGGACAGGGGCGCTACGAGCAGTACTTC.

V is TRBV4-1 and J is TRBJ1-2; TRBD1 might be the D (6 bases). The CDR3 consists of 14 residues. The V gene lost 4 bases and the J gene lost 8 bases, with 17 bases spanning the gap. In germline, CDR1 is MGHRA, CDR2 YSYEKL. The CDR3 here is CASSPGEGRWGYTF. The CDR3 nucleotides read TGCGCCAGCAGCCCAGGGGAAGGAAGGTGGGGCTACACCTTC.

This clone showed up just once. The J gene is TRBJ2-5, the V gene TRBV6-5; a weak D match, TRBD2 (5 bases). TRBJ2-7 matches the DNA end more closely, so the J call is doubtful. The CDR3 totals 16 residues. Germline values: CDR1 MNHEY, CDR2 SVGAGI. This CDR3 reads CASSYSRATRFYEQYF. The CDR3 nucleotides are TGTGCCAGCAGTTACTCTCGGGCTACTAGGTTTTACGAGCAGTACTTC.

The rearrangement joins TRBV14 to TRBJ1-2; D is unclear. The CDR3 spans 11 residues. V was cut by 5 bases and J by 8 bases, with 9 bases left in between. Germline loops: CDR1 SGHDN, CDR2 FVKESK. The CDR3 coding sequence is TGTGCCAGCAGCTCCTCGGGGGGCTACACCTTC. Its translation: CASSSSGGYTF. Full variable domain (outside the CDR3, taken from reference TRBV14 and TRBJ1-2): EAGVTQFPSHSVIEKGQTVTLRCDPISGHDNLYWYRRVMGKEIKFLLHFVKESKQDESGMPNNRFLAERTGGTYSTLKVQPAELEDSGVYFCASSSSGGYTFGSGTRLTVV.

The V call is TRBV7-8, the J call TRBJ2-7; 9 bases match TRBD1. Germline CDR1 is SGHVS and CDR2 is FQNEAQ. The CDR3 runs to 16 residues. Losses at the gene ends were 4 bases for V and 3 bases for J; bases not matched to a gene: 10. The CDR3 nucleotides are TGTGCCAGCAGCTCTTTGTTGACAGGGGGGGGCTACGAGCAGTACTTC. Translating it yields CASSSLLTGGGYEQYF. Supplemented by reference TRBV7-8 and TRBJ2-7, the full variable domain reads GAGVSQSPRYKVAKRGQDVALRCDPISGHVSLFWYQQALGQGPEFLTYFQNEAQLDKSGLPSDRFFAERPEGSVSTLKIQRTQQEDSAVYLCASSSLLTGGGYEQYFGPGTRLTVT.

V and J are TRBV6-6 and TRBJ1-5; TRBD1 matches 7 bases. The V segment lost 5 bases and the J segment 2 bases; nucleotides outside the gene matches: 3. CDR1 and CDR2 (germline): MNHNY, SVGAGI (reference sequence). The CDR3 is 14 residues long. This CDR3 is CASSHGQGNQPQHF. The DNA for the CDR3 is TGTGCCAGCAGTCATGGACAGGGCAATCAGCCCCAGCATTTT.

This clone was recorded at least ten times. This chain joins TRBV7-9 and TRBJ2-1; 13 nucleotides align to TRBD2. The CDR3 runs 16 residues. CDR1 is SEHNR, CDR2 FQNEAQ, per germline (reference sequence). Trimming cost V 2 bases and J 8 bases; bases outside gene matches: 6. The CDR3: CASSLLTSGRAHEQFF. The CDR3, as DNA: TGTGCCAGCAGCTTACTAACTAGCGGGAGGGCACATGAGCAGTTCTTC.

The rearrangement uses TRBV10-3 and TRBJ1-4; 10 bases agree with TRBD1. Losses at the gene ends were 5 bases for V and 7 bases for J; bases not matched to a gene: 13. Per germline, CDR1 ENHRY and CDR2 SYGVKD. The CDR3 loop spans 17 amino acids. Here the CDR3 DNA reads TGTGCCATCAGTCAGTTTGGGACAGGGGCTCCTAGTGAAAAACTGTTTTTT. Protein sequence: CAISQFGTGAPSEKLFF.

This clone was seen a handful of times. This chain connects TRBV14 to TRBJ1-4; no definite D call. Trimming cost V 0 bases and J 8 bases, with 7 bases left between them. Germline V gene data show CDR1 as SGHDN and CDR2 as FVKESK. The CDR3 has 13 residues. The CDR3 DNA reads as TGTGCCAGCAGCCAAGAACATTGGGAAAAACTGTTTTTT. Encoded protein: CASSQEHWEKLFF. Complete variable domain (other parts from reference TRBV14 and TRBJ1-4): EAGVTQFPSHSVIEKGQTVTLRCDPISGHDNLYWYRRVMGKEIKFLLHFVKESKQDESGMPNNRFLAERTGGTYSTLKVQPAELEDSGVYFCASSQEHWEKLFFGSGTQLSVL.

This clone was counted many times. This chain connects TRBV29-1 to TRBJ1-2; the match to TRBD1 covers 12 bases. Germline loops: CDR1 SQVTM, CDR2 ANQGSEA. Trimming took 7 bases from V and 8 from J; bases not matched to a gene: 11. The CDR3 has 14 amino acids. In DNA, the CDR3 is TGCAGCGCCCGCTGGGGACAGGGGGCAGGAGGCTACACCTTC. It yields the protein CSARWGQGAGGYTF.

The chain couples TRBV29-1 to TRBJ2-3, with 8 bases fitting TRBD2. This CDR3 contains 11 residues. V lost 0 bases and J lost 15; bases outside the gene matches: 5. CDR1 and CDR2 from the germline V gene are SQVTM and ANQGSEA. DNA for the CDR3: TGCAGCGTTGAAGATCGGGCGGGAGGATATTTT. Translating gives CSVEDRAGGYF.

The chain is built from TRBV7-2 and TRBJ1-1; TRBD1 agrees at 7 bases. Germline loops: CDR1 SGHTA, CDR2 FQGNSA. The CDR3 loop spans 14 amino acids. The junction had 7 bases not matched to a gene; V was cut back by 4 bases and J by 5 bases. CDR3 sequence (DNA): TGTGCCAGCAGCTACCCAGACAGGGTGACTGAAGCTTTCTTT. It codes for CASSYPDRVTEAFF.

This sequence joins TRBV4-1 and TRBJ2-5; D unresolved. The V gene lost 3 bases and the J gene lost 11 bases, with 13 bases spanning the gap. The germline V gene has CDR1 MGHRA and CDR2 YSYEKL. The CDR3 is made up of 12 amino acids. The CDR3 nucleotides are TGCGCCAGCAGCCAGCATACGACTGAGCAGTACTTC. Its protein product is CASSQHTTEQYF.

J is TRBJ2-1 and V is TRBV6-1; TRBD2 agrees at 9 bases. This CDR3 spans 14 amino acids. The germline V gene has CDR1 MNHNS and CDR2 SASEGT. V shed 7 bases and J 9 bases; nucleotides not matched to a gene: 10. CDR3 amino acids: CASTLGREGSEQFF. The CDR3 DNA reads as TGTGCCAGCACCCTGGGGCGGGAGGGGAGTGAGCAGTTCTTC.

The table lists this clone with a few counts. The rearrangement uses TRBV30 and TRBJ2-2, with D possibly matching TRBD1 (5 bases). Germline CDR1 GTSNPN, CDR2 SVGIG (reference sequence). The CDR3 runs 13 residues. The CDR3 sequence: CGRAGHNTGELFF. CDR3 DNA: TGTGGACGAGCAGGACATAACACCGGGGAGCTGTTTTTT.

This rearrangement joins TRBV28 to TRBJ2-7; TRBD2 matches 8 bases. Per germline, CDR1 MDHEN and CDR2 SYDVKM. Trimming cost V 7 bases and J 2 bases; bases outside gene matches: 13. The CDR3 sequence is 16 residues long. CDR3: CASTQAGGVGPYEQYF. CDR3 nucleotide sequence: TGTGCCAGCACCCAGGCCGGGGGGGTAGGGCCCTACGAGCAGTACTTC.

With respect to this clone: Other DNA sequences in this sample translate to the same CDR3. The genes are TRBV5-1 and TRBJ2-1; 11 bases are shared with TRBD2. V shed 2 bases and J 5 bases; nucleotides not matched to a gene: 3. The germline CDR1 and CDR2 sequences are SGHRS and YFSETQ. This CDR3 has 15 amino acids. CDR3: CASSFLAGGDNEQFF. In DNA, the CDR3 is TGCGCCAGCAGCTTCCTAGCGGGGGGAGACAATGAGCAGTTCTTC.

This chain connects TRBV7-6 to TRBJ2-7; 9 positions match TRBD1. The trim removed 1 base at V and 2 bases at J, leaving 3 bases unmatched. Germline CDR1 and CDR2: SGHVS and FNYEAQ. This CDR3 has 15 amino acids. Here the CDR3 reads CASSLDRGLTYEQYF. The CDR3 DNA sequence: TGTGCCAGCAGCTTAGACAGGGGGCTAACCTACGAGCAGTACTTC.

V and J are TRBV30 and TRBJ2-2, with D maybe TRBD2 (6 bases). Trimming cost V 0 bases and J 6 bases, with 14 bases left between them. Germline V gene data show CDR1 as GTSNPN and CDR2 as SVGIG (reference sequence). This CDR3 is built from 15 residues. As DNA, the CDR3 is TGTGCCTGGAGTGTACTGGTGGGGGGAGCCGGGGAGCTGTTTTTT. Translating gives CAWSVLVGGAGELFF.

V is TRBV7-9 and J is TRBJ2-3; a weak D match, TRBD2 (5 bases). This CDR3 has 18 residues. V gave up 5 bases and J gave up 3 bases, with 24 bases separating them. Germline loops: CDR1 SEHNR, CDR2 FQNEAQ (reference sequence). The CDR3 coding sequence is TGTGCCAGCAGCCAACCCCGCTATGCGGGCGCCTGGACAGATACGCAGTATTTT. Encoded protein: CASSQPRYAGAWTDTQYF.

This CDR3 reads CASSPGLEETQYF. The CDR3 DNA is TGTGCCAGCAGCCCAGGACTTGAAGAGACCCAGTACTTC. This chain joins TRBV7-2 and TRBJ2-5, with D possibly matching TRBD2 (5 bases). The V end lost 5 bases, the J end lost 3 bases, and 10 bases lay between the germline ends. The CDR3 loop spans 13 amino acids. Germline loops: CDR1 SGHTA, CDR2 FQGNSA. Full variable domain (rest looked up from reference TRBV7-2 and TRBJ2-5): GAGVSQSPSNKVTEKGKDVELRCDPISGHTALYWYRQSLGQGLEFLIYFQGNSAPDKSGLPSDRFSAERTGGSVSTLTIQRTQQEDSAVYLCASSPGLEETQYFGPGTRLLVL.

The gene calls are TRBV4-3 and TRBJ1-2, with 8 positions matching TRBD1. V trimming: 4 bases; J trimming: 10 bases; junction bases outside the gene matches: 17. The CDR3 contains 16 residues. CDR1 is LGHNA, CDR2 YSLEER, per germline. The CDR3, as DNA: TGCGCCAGCAGCCTAAGGGGGACAGGCTCGTCTATGGACTACACCTTC. It encodes CASSLRGTGSSMDYTF.

The genes are TRBV18 and TRBJ2-2; 9 positions agree with TRBD1. The ends lost 6 bases at V and 4 bases at J; junction bases unmatched: 9. There are 16 residues in the CDR3. CDR1 and CDR2 (germline): KGHSH, LQKENI. CDR3 region: CASSQGQGRSTGELFF. CDR3 nucleotide sequence: TGTGCCAGCTCTCAAGGACAGGGGCGCAGCACCGGGGAGCTGTTTTTT.

The chain links TRBV25-1 to TRBJ1-6; D is ambiguous. V dropped 4 bases and J dropped 8 bases, with 15 bases sitting between them. This CDR3 has 15 amino acids. CDR1 and CDR2 (germline): MGHDK, SYGVNS. The CDR3 here is CASSALHGAHSPLHF. The CDR3 region has the DNA TGTGCCAGCAGTGCCTTACACGGAGCTCATTCACCCCTCCACTTT.